One and the same sample provided the 12 T cell receptor beta chains below, sequenced in a study of response to subunit inactivated influenza vaccine. TCRdb called the RT-PCR reads again in MiXCR, with one record for every CDR3 protein. The sample records approximately 730,000 distinct CDR3 sequences, around 14% being singletons. The sample in question was PBMCs from blood, obtained 14 to 15 days before vaccination. All receptors derive from a man aged 45-65 years who received an inactivated influenza vaccine.

This sequence joins TRBV6-2 or TRBV6-3 and TRBJ2-1; D gene uncertain. Germline loops: CDR1 MNHEY, CDR2 SVGEGT. Trimming removed 7 bases at V and 0 bases at J, with 13 bases between. The CDR3 runs to 15 residues. CDR3 coding DNA: TGTGCCAGCACGCGAAGACACAACTCCTACAATGAGCAGTTCTTC. The encoded protein is CASTRRHNSYNEQFF.

This chain connects TRBV4-2 to TRBJ2-7; D perhaps matches TRBD1 (6 bases). CDR1 and CDR2 (germline): LGHNA, YNFKEQ. This CDR3 has 16 residues. V lost 3 bases and J lost 1, with 16 bases in between. CDR3 in amino acids: CASSQEGTFGSYEQYF. Written as DNA, the CDR3 is TGTGCCAGCAGCCAGGAAGGGACATTTGGTTCCTACGAGCAGTACTTC.

This chain connects TRBV9 to TRBJ2-3; TRBD2 aligns across 7 bases. V lost 3 bases to trimming and J lost 0 bases; unmatched junction nucleotides: 4. The germline V gene encodes CDR1 SGDLS and CDR2 YYNGEE. The CDR3 spans 15 residues. Here the CDR3 reads CASSAGGSSTDTQYF. Here the CDR3 DNA reads TGTGCCAGCAGCGCCGGGGGGTCTAGCACAGATACGCAGTATTTT.

The gene calls are TRBV7-3 and TRBJ2-2; 12 bases line up with TRBD2. J lost 6 bases, V lost 5 bases, and 4 bases had no gene match. CDR1 is SGHTA and CDR2 is FQGTGA in the germline V gene. This CDR3 contains 15 residues. DNA of the CDR3: TGTGCCAGCAGCATACTAGCGGGAGGCGCCGGGGAGCTGTTTTTT. This sequence encodes CASSILAGGAGELFF.

This chain uses TRBV12-3 or TRBV12-4 with TRBJ2-2; no clear D gene. Deletions cut 3 bases from V and 3 bases from J, with 8 bases between. This CDR3 spans 14 amino acids. DNA for the CDR3: TGTGCCAGCAGTTTCCCTCCTTACACCGGGGAGCTGTTTTTT. Translating gives CASSFPPYTGELFF.

The chain recombines TRBV5-6 with TRBJ2-7; TRBD2 agrees at 8 bases. CDR1 is SGHDT, CDR2 YYEEEE, per germline. V lost 0 bases and J lost 7; bases outside the gene matches: 9. This CDR3 contains 15 residues. CDR3 loop: CASSLVSSGSREQYF. The CDR3 DNA follows: TGTGCCAGCAGCTTGGTGTCCAGCGGGAGTCGTGAGCAGTACTTC.

This clonotype was seen more than once but under ten times. For the CDR3, the DNA is TGCGCCAGCAGCCAAGAGAGACGGCGGGGGGGAGGTACGCAGTATTTT. Encoded protein: CASSQERRRGGGTQYF. The V call is TRBV4-3, the J call TRBJ2-3, with TRBD2 matching over 9 bases. With V trimmed by 0 bases and J by 8 bases, 9 bases remained unmatched. Germline assignment: CDR1 LGHNA and CDR2 YSLEER. This CDR3 is 16 amino acids long.

The chain combines TRBV20-1 with TRBJ2-5, with no clear D. CDR1 DFQATT and CDR2 SNEGSKA come from the germline V gene (reference sequence). The CDR3 consists of 13 residues. Between the trimmed V and J ends, which lost 6 bases and 5 bases, there was a span of 16 bases. CDR3 nucleotide sequence: TGCAGTGCCGGATCCGGACGCGAGGAGACCCAGTACTTC. Residues: CSAGSGREETQYF.

The J gene is TRBJ2-5, the V gene TRBV7-8, with a possible D match to TRBD1 (6 bases). V was cut by 0 bases and J by 5 bases, with 13 bases left in between. The CDR3 contains 15 residues. In germline, CDR1 is SGHVS, CDR2 FQNEAQ. The DNA for the CDR3 is TGTGCCAGCAGCTTAGCGGGGGCCGGTAGGGAGACCCAGTACTTC. Its protein product is CASSLAGAGRETQYF.

This clonotype was observed a handful of times. This chain uses TRBV24-1 with TRBJ2-3, with 13 bases fitting TRBD2. Germline CDR1 reads KGHDR; CDR2 reads SFDVKD. This CDR3 region has 16 residues. V lost 4 bases to trimming and J lost 5 bases; unmatched junction nucleotides: 5. CDR3 amino acids: CATSETSGRAQDTQYF. The DNA of the CDR3 is TGTGCCACCAGTGAAACTAGCGGGAGGGCCCAAGATACGCAGTATTTT.

The J gene is TRBJ2-7, the V gene TRBV20-1; D is unclear. This CDR3 has 13 amino acids. CDR1 is DFQATT and CDR2 is SNEGSKA in the germline V gene (reference sequence). V lost 6 bases and J lost 3, with 15 bases in between. The CDR3 nucleotides read TGCAGTGCCGCGTCCGGTTGGAGCTACGAGCAGTACTTC. Protein sequence: CSAASGWSYEQYF.

A few counts support this clonotype. J is TRBJ2-7 and V is TRBV28, with TRBD2 identical over 11 bases. The CDR3 spans 20 residues. Germline V CDR1 and CDR2: MDHEN, SYDVKM. V was pared by 4 bases and J by 3 bases, with 20 bases of the junction left unmatched. In DNA form, the CDR3 reads TGTGCCAGCAGTTCTGGGGGGCTAGCGGGAGGCCCGCAGGAGGGCTACGAGCAGTACTTC. Protein sequence: CASSSGGLAGGPQEGYEQYF.